In this sample, the clone carrying this T cell receptor beta chain turned up once. Produced via immunoSEQ multiplex PCR; TCRdb's table is partial and in-frame only. The table shows over a thousand clones, with around 85% occurring only once. The sample belongs to a study of brain metastases from non-small cell lung cancer. The V segment lost 4 bases and the J segment 4 bases; nucleotides outside the gene matches: 4. The CDR3 runs to 14 residues. Germline CDR1 LNHDA, CDR2 SQIVND (reference sequence). V is TRBV19 and J is TRBJ1-5; TRBD1 matches 7 bases. Sample: tumor-adjacent normal tissue. This clonotype was sampled from a donor aged 40 or older with non-small cell lung cancer. CDR3 sequence: CASSKQGTNQPQHF. The DNA for the CDR3 is TGTGCCAGTAGTAAACAGGGGACGAATCAGCCCCAGCATTTT.